The 4 T cell receptor beta chains listed next were all sequenced from one sample in a study of T cells after yellow fever vaccination. TCRdb ran MiXCR on the 5' RACE reads and lists one entry per CDR3 protein. The sample contains around 550,000 distinct CDR3 sequences, 15% to 20% of which appear only once. Specimen: PBMCs, collected 15 days after the yellow fever booster vaccination. These receptors came from a man aged 25-45 years who received the YFV17D yellow fever vaccine.

In this sample, this clonotype turned up a few times. This chain connects TRBV7-9 to TRBJ1-4; D may be TRBD1 (5 bases). Germline lookup yields CDR1 SEHNR and CDR2 FQNEAQ (reference sequence). The CDR3 totals 16 residues. V was shortened by 5 bases and J by 2 bases, with 15 bases between the two germline ends. The CDR3 region has the DNA TGTGCCAGCAGCCTGAAGACCGGGACCACTAATGAAAAACTGTTTTTT. Its protein product is CASSLKTGTTNEKLFF.

The J gene is TRBJ1-6, the V gene TRBV30; 10 bases agree with TRBD1. Germline CDR1 and CDR2: GTSNPN and SVGIG (reference sequence). Trimming took 4 bases from V and 10 from J; bases not matched to a gene: 10. The CDR3 covers 15 residues. CDR3 sequence: CAWKKRDRGASPLHF. In DNA, the CDR3 is TGTGCCTGGAAAAAAAGGGACAGGGGCGCGTCACCCCTCCACTTT.

This clonotype showed up just a few times. V gene TRBV5-1 combines with J gene TRBJ2-4, with D perhaps matching TRBD1 or TRBD2 (5 bases each). The CDR3 sequence is 18 residues long. The ends were cut back, 1 base at V and 0 bases at J, with 17 bases in the middle. Germline CDR1 is SGHRS and CDR2 is YFSETQ. DNA of the CDR3: TGCGCCAGCAGCTTGAGGAGCGTCCGGGACGGAGCCAAAAACATTCAGTACTTC. Residues: CASSLRSVRDGAKNIQYF. Drawing the rest from reference TRBV5-1 and TRBJ2-4, the complete variable domain is KAGVTQTPRYLIKTRGQQVTLSCSPISGHRSVSWYQQTPGQGLQFLFEYFSETQRNKGNFPGRFSGRQFSNSRSEMNVSTLELGDSALYLCASSLRSVRDGAKNIQYFGAGTRLSVL.

V is TRBV20-1 and J is TRBJ2-1; TRBD1 matches 9 bases. The CDR3 has 15 residues. The J segment lost 5 bases and the V segment lost 1 base, leaving 6 bases of the junction unmatched. The germline gives CDR1 DFQATT, CDR2 SNEGSKA (reference sequence). This chain's CDR3 is CSARARDRAHNEQFF. CDR3 DNA: TGCAGTGCTAGAGCCCGGGACAGGGCCCACAATGAGCAGTTCTTC.